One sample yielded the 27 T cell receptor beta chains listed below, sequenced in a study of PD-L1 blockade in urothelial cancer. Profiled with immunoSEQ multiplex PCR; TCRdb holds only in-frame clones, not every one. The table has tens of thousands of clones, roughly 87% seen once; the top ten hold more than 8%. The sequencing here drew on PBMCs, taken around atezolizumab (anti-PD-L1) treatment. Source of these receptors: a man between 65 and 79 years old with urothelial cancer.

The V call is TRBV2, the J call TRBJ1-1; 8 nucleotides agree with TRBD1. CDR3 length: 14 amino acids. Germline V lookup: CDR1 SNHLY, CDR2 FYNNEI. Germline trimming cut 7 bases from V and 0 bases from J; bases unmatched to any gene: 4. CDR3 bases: TGTGCCAGCACTCAGACAGGGGTGAACACTGAAGCTTTCTTT. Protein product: CASTQTGVNTEAFF.

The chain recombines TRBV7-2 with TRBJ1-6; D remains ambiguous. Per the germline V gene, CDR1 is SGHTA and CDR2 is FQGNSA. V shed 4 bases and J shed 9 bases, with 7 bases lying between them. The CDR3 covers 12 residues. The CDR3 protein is CASSSPGSPLHF. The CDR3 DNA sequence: TGTGCCAGCAGCTCCCCGGGTTCACCCCTCCACTTT.

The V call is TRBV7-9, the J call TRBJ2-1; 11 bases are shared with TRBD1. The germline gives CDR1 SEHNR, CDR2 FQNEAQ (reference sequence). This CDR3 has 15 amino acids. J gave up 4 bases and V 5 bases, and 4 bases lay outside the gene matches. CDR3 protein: CASSAGTGGYNEQFF. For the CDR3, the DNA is TGTGCCAGCAGCGCCGGGACAGGGGGATACAATGAGCAGTTCTTC.

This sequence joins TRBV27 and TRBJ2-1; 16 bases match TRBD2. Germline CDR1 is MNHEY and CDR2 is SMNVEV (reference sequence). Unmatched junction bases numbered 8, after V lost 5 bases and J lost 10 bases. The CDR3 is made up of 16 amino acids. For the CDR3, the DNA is TGTGCCAGCAGTCCCGGGACTAGCGGGGGGGAGGGGGAGCAGTTCTTC. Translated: CASSPGTSGGEGEQFF.

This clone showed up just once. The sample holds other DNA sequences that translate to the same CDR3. CDR3 region: CASSLAGGQETQYF. The CDR3 DNA follows: TGTGCCAGCAGCTTGGCGGGGGGACAAGAGACCCAGTACTTC. This rearrangement joins TRBV5-4 to TRBJ2-5, with TRBD2 matching 7 bases. V dropped 0 bases and J dropped 2; count of bases not matched to a gene: 1. CDR1 and CDR2 from the germline V gene are SGHNT and YYREEE (reference sequence). This CDR3 region has 14 residues.

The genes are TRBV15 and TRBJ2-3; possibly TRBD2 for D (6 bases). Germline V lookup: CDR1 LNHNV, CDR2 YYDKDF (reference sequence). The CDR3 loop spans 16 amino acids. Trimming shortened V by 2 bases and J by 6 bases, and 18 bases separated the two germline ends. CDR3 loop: CATSRFTPGLADTQYF. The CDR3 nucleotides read TGTGCCACCAGCAGATTCACTCCGGGACTCGCGGATACGCAGTATTTT.

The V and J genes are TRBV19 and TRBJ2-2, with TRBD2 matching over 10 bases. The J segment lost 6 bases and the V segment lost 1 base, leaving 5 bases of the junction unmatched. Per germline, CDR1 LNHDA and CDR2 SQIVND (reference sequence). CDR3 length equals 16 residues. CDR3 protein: CASSIGSGRAAGELFF. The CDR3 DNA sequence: TGTGCCAGTAGTATAGGCAGCGGGAGGGCCGCCGGGGAGCTGTTTTTT.

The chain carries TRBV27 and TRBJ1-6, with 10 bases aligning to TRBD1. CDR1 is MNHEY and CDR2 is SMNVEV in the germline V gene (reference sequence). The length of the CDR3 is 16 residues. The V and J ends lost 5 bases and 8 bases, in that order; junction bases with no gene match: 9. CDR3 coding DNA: TGTGCCAGCAGTGAGGACAGGGGGGCCGGGGATTCACCCCTCCACTTT. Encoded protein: CASSEDRGAGDSPLHF.

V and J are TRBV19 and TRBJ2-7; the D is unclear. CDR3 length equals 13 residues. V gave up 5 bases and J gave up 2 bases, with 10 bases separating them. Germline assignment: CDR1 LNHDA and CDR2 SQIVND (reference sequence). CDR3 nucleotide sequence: TGTGCCAGTAGTGTGACTCAAACCTACGAGCAGTACTTC. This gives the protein CASSVTQTYEQYF. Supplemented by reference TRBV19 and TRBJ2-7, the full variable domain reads DGGITQSPKYLFRKEGQNVTLSCEQNLNHDAMYWYRQDPGQGLRLIYYSQIVNDFQKGDIAEGYSVSREKKESFPLTVTSAQKNPTAFYLCASSVTQTYEQYFGPGTRLTVT.

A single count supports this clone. CDR3 sequence reads: CASSYHRGGMNTEAFF. The CDR3 coding sequence is TGTGCCAGCAGCTACCACAGGGGCGGGATGAACACTGAAGCTTTCTTT. The chain combines TRBV21-1 with TRBJ1-1; no check of the table's D call, TRBD1, against the DNA was made. TRBV21-1 is tagged as a pseudogene. The CDR3 sequence is 16 residues long.

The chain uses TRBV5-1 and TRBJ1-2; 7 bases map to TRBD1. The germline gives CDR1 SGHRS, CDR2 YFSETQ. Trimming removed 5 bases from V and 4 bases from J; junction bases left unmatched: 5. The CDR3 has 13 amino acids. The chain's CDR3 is CASSTGEIYGYTF. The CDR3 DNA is TGCGCCAGCAGTACAGGGGAGATCTATGGCTACACCTTC.

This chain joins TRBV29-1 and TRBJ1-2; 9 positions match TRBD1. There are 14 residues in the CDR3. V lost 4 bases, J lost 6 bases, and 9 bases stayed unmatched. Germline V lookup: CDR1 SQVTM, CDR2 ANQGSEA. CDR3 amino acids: CSVARDREFDGYTF. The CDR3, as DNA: TGCAGCGTTGCTAGGGACAGGGAGTTCGATGGCTACACCTTC.

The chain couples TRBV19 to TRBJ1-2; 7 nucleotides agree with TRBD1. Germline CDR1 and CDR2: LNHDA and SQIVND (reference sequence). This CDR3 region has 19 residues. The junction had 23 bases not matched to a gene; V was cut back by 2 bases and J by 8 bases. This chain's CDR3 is CASSIRGQKLTPHISGYTF. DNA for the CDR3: TGTGCCAGTAGTATAAGGGGACAGAAACTTACCCCCCATATAAGCGGCTACACCTTC. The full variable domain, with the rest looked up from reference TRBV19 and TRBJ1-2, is DGGITQSPKYLFRKEGQNVTLSCEQNLNHDAMYWYRQDPGQGLRLIYYSQIVNDFQKGDIAEGYSVSREKKESFPLTVTSAQKNPTAFYLCASSIRGQKLTPHISGYTFGSGTRLTVV.

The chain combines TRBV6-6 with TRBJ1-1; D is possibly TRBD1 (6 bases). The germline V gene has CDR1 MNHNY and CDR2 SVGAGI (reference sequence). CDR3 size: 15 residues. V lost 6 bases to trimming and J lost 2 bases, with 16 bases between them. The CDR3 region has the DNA TGTGCCAGCAGCCCGCGAAGGGGGGGAAACACTGAAGCTTTCTTT. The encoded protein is CASSPRRGGNTEAFF.

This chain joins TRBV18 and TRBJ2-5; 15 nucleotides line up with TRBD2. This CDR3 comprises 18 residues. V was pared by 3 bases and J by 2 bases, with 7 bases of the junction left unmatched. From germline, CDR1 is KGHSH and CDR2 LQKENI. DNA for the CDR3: TGTGCCAGCTCACCCAACTTTGGACTAGCGGGGGGGCAAGAGACCCAGTACTTC. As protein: CASSPNFGLAGGQETQYF.

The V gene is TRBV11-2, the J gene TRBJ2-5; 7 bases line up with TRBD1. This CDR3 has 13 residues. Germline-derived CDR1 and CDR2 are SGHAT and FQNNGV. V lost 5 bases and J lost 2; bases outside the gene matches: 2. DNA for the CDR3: TGTGCCAGCAGCCAACAGGGGCAAGAGACCCAGTACTTC. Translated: CASSQQGQETQYF.

The CDR3 DNA follows: TGTGCCAGCAGCTTCGGACAGGGTTACGAGCAGTACTTC. It encodes CASSFGQGYEQYF. The chain employs TRBV7-3 and TRBJ2-7; 8 nucleotides align to TRBD1. Germline loops: CDR1 SGHTA, CDR2 FQGTGA. V trimming: 3 bases; J trimming: 4 bases; junction bases outside the gene matches: 2. CDR3 length: 13 amino acids.

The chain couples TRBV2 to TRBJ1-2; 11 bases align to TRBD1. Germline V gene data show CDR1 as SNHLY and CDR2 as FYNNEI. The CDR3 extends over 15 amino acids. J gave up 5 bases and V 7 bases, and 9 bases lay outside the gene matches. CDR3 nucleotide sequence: TGTGCCAGCACCGGAGGGGACAGGGGGTTTTATGGCTACACCTTC. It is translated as CASTGGDRGFYGYTF.

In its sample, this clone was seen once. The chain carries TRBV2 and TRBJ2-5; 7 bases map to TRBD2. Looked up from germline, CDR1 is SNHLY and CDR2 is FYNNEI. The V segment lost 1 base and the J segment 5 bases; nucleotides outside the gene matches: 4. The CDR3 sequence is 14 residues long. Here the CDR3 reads CASSEERGGETQYF. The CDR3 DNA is TGTGCCAGCAGTGAAGAAAGGGGAGGGGAGACCCAGTACTTC.

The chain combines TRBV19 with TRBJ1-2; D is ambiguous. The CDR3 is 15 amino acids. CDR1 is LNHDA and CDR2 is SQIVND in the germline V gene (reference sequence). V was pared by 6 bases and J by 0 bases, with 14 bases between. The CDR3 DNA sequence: TGTGCCAGTAGCCCGGAGGGATTAACTAACTATGGCTACACCTTC. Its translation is CASSPEGLTNYGYTF.

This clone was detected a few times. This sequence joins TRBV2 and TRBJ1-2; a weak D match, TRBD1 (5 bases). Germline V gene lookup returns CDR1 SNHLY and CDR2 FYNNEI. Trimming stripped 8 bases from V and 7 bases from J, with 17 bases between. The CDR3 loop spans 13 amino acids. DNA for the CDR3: TGTGCCAGCGGACAAGGCCCAGGGCTTGGCTACACCTTC. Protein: CASGQGPGLGYTF. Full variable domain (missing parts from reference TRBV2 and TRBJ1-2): EPEVTQTPSHQVTQMGQEVILRCVPISNHLYFYWYRQILGQKVEFLVSFYNNEISEKSEIFDDQFSVERPDGSNFTLKIRSTKLEDSAMYFCASGQGPGLGYTFGSGTRLTVV.

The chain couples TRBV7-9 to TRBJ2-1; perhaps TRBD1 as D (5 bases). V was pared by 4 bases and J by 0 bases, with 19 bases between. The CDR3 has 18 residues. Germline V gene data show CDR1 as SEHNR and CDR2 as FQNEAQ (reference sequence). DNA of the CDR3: TGTGCCAGCAGCTCGAACAGAGGCAGGACAAACTCCTACAATGAGCAGTTCTTC. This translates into CASSSNRGRTNSYNEQFF.

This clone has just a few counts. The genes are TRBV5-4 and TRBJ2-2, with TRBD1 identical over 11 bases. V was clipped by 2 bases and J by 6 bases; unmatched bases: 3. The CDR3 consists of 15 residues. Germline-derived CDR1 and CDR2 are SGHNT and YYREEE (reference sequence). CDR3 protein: CASSLGQGAAGELFF. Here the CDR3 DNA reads TGTGCCAGCAGCTTAGGACAGGGGGCCGCCGGGGAGCTGTTTTTT.

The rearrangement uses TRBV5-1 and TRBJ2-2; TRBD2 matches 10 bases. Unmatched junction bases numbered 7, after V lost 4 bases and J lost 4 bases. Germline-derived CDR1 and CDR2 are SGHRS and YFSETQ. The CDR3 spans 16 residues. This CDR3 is CASSRTTSGRTGELFF. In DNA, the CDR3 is TGCGCCAGCAGCCGCACGACTAGCGGGCGCACCGGGGAGCTGTTTTTT.

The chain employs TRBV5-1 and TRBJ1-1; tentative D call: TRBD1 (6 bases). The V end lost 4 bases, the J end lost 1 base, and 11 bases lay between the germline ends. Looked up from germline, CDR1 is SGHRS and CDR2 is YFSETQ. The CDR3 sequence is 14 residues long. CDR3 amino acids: CASSLQGKNTEAFF. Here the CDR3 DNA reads TGCGCCAGCAGCCTACAGGGTAAGAACACTGAAGCTTTCTTT.

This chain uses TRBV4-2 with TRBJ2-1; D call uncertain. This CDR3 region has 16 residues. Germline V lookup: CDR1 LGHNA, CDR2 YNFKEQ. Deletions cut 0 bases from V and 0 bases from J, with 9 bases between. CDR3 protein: CASSQEPGSSYNEQFF. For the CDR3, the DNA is TGTGCCAGCAGCCAAGAGCCGGGTTCCTCCTACAATGAGCAGTTCTTC.

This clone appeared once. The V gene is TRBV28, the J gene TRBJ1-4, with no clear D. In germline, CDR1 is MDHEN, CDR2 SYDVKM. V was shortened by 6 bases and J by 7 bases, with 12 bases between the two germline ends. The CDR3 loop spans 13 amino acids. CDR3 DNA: TGTGCCAGCAGGGCCAGTTTAACTGAAAAACTGTTTTTT. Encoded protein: CASRASLTEKLFF.